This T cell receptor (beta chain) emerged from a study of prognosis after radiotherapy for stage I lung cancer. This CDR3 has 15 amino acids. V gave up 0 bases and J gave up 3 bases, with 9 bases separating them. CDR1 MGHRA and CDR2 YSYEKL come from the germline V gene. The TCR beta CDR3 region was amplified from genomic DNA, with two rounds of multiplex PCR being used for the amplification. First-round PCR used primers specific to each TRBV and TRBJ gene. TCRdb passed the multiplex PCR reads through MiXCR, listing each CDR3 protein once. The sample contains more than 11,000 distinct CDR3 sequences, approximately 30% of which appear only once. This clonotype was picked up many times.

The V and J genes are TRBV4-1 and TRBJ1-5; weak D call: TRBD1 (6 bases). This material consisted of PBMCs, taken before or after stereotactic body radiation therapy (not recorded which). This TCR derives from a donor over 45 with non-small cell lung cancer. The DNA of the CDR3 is TGCGCCAGCAGCCAAGAACAGGGAATCAATCAGCCCCAGCATTTT. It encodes CASSQEQGINQPQHF.